These T cell receptor beta chains were read from a single sample in a study of T cells in Graves' hyperthyroidism and ophthalmopathy. TCRdb ran MiXCR on the multiplex PCR reads and lists one entry per CDR3 protein. The repertoire consists of around 690,000 distinct CDR3 sequences, with 15% to 20% occurring once and the leading ten covering roughly a sixth. The sequenced sample was blood. The receptors originated from a man aged 45-65 years with Graves' hyperthyroidism. CDR3s include the opening cysteine and the closing phenylalanine or tryptophan. A D gene is named only where the DNA matches it firmly. The size of a clone is reported for some rows only, either as once, few or many, or as a class for expanded clones.

J gene: TRBJ1-1
D gene: -
V gene: TRBV19
clone size: few
CDR3 DNA: TGTGCCAGTAGTACCCGGCTGCAGCGGCCGAACACTGAAGCTTTCTTT
CDR3 protein: CASSTRLQRPNTEAFF

J gene: TRBJ1-5
D gene: -
V gene: TRBV12-3/TRBV12-4
clone size: many
CDR3 DNA: TGTGCCAGCAGTTTAGGTCAGACAGGATATAGCAATCAGCCCCAGCATTTT
CDR3 protein: CASSLGQTGYSNQPQHF

J gene: TRBJ2-7
D gene: TRBD2
V gene: TRBV12-3/TRBV12-4
clone size: many
CDR3 DNA: TGTGCCAGCAGTGATCCGGGACTAGGCTACGAGCAGTACTTC
CDR3 protein: CASSDPGLGYEQYF

J gene: TRBJ2-1
D gene: -
V gene: TRBV5-5
clone size: -
CDR3 DNA: TGTGCCAGCAGCCCGGACGAGTGGACCCAGTTCTTC
CDR3 protein: CASSPDEWTQFF

J gene: TRBJ2-3
D gene: TRBD2
V gene: TRBV29-1
clone size: -
CDR3 DNA: TGCAGCGTTGTGGGAGGGGCCCTAAGCACAGATACGCAGTATTTT
CDR3 protein: CSVVGGALSTDTQYF

J gene: TRBJ1-6
D gene: -
V gene: TRBV10-1
clone size: -
CDR3 DNA: TGCGCCAGCAGACAGAGCTATAATTCACCCCTCCACTTT
CDR3 protein: CASRQSYNSPLHF

J gene: TRBJ2-5
D gene: TRBD2
V gene: TRBV28
clone size: many
CDR3 DNA: TGTGCCAGCAGTTCCCGACTAGCGGGACAAGAGACCCAGTACTTC
CDR3 protein: CASSSRLAGQETQYF

J gene: TRBJ2-7
D gene: -
V gene: TRBV2
clone size: few
CDR3 DNA: TGTGCCAGCACCGAAGACAGGAGCTGGACCTACGAGCAGTACTTC
CDR3 protein: CASTEDRSWTYEQYF

J gene: TRBJ1-5
D gene: -
V gene: TRBV6-2/TRBV6-3
clone size: few
CDR3 DNA: TGTGCCACCCAGACAGATTATAGCAATCAGCCCCAGCATTTT
CDR3 protein: CATQTDYSNQPQHF

J gene: TRBJ2-2
D gene: -
V gene: TRBV7-6
clone size: -
CDR3 DNA: TGTGCCAGCAGCTTAGGTGGGAGCACCGGGGAGCTGTTTTTT
CDR3 protein: CASSLGGSTGELFF

J gene: TRBJ2-1
D gene: -
V gene: TRBV30
clone size: -
CDR3 DNA: TGTGCCTGGAGTGGACGAGGGAGACTGAACAATGAGCAGTTCTTC
CDR3 protein: CAWSGRGRLNNEQFF

J gene: TRBJ2-7
D gene: -
V gene: TRBV28
clone size: many
CDR3 DNA: TGTGCCAGCAGCAATTTTGGCGACAACTACGAGCAGTACTTC
CDR3 protein: CASSNFGDNYEQYF

J gene: TRBJ2-7
D gene: -
V gene: TRBV27
clone size: -
CDR3 DNA: TGTGCCAGCAGTTTAATAGGTTCCTACGAGCAGTACTTC
CDR3 protein: CASSLIGSYEQYF

J gene: TRBJ2-6
D gene: -
V gene: TRBV19
clone size: -
CDR3 DNA: TGTGCCAGTAGTCCCGAGAGATCTGGGGCCAACGTCCTGACTTTC
CDR3 protein: CASSPERSGANVLTF

J gene: TRBJ2-3
D gene: -
V gene: TRBV11-2
clone size: many
CDR3 DNA: TGTGCCAGCAGCTTAGGAGATCGGATAGGGGGTTCAGATACGCAGTATTTT
CDR3 protein: CASSLGDRIGGSDTQYF

J gene: TRBJ2-3
D gene: TRBD1
V gene: TRBV9
clone size: many
CDR3 DNA: TGTGCCAGCAGCGGTACCGGGACAGGGAGGTCAGATACGCAGTATTTT
CDR3 protein: CASSGTGTGRSDTQYF

J gene: TRBJ2-5
D gene: TRBD2
V gene: TRBV7-3
clone size: many
CDR3 DNA: TGTGCCAGCAGCTTGACTAGCGGTATCCAAGAGACCCAGTACTTC
CDR3 protein: CASSLTSGIQETQYF

J gene: TRBJ2-7
D gene: TRBD2
V gene: TRBV2
clone size: many
CDR3 DNA: TGTGCCAGCAGTGACGCTGACACTCCGGGACTAGCAGTAATTGAGCAGTACTTC
CDR3 protein: CASSDADTPGLAVIEQYF

J gene: TRBJ2-5
D gene: TRBD2
V gene: TRBV27
clone size: -
CDR3 DNA: TGTGCCAGCAATTTTCGGACTAGCGGCCAAGAGACCCAGTACTTC
CDR3 protein: CASNFRTSGQETQYF

J gene: TRBJ2-5
D gene: -
V gene: TRBV27
clone size: many
CDR3 DNA: TGTGCCAGCAGGCCCTGGAAGGCTCAACAAGAGACCCAGTACTTC
CDR3 protein: CASRPWKAQQETQYF

J gene: TRBJ1-1
D gene: -
V gene: TRBV11-2
clone size: many
CDR3 DNA: TGTGCCAGCAGCTTAGATTGGGAGGGAACGAACACTGAAGCTTTCTTT
CDR3 protein: CASSLDWEGTNTEAFF

J gene: TRBJ1-5
D gene: -
V gene: TRBV19
clone size: many
CDR3 DNA: TGTGCCAGTAGTTCTAGGGAACTTCAGCCCCAGCATTTT
CDR3 protein: CASSSRELQPQHF

J gene: TRBJ2-7
D gene: TRBD2
V gene: TRBV20-1
clone size: -
CDR3 DNA: TGCAGTGCCAGAGAATCCTTTATCGGGGGGGGGACCTACGAGCAGTACTTC
CDR3 protein: CSARESFIGGGTYEQYF

J gene: TRBJ2-3
D gene: TRBD2
V gene: TRBV2
clone size: -
CDR3 DNA: TGTGCCAGCAGGGCGGGACTAGCGGATCGCACAGATACGCAGTATTTT
CDR3 protein: CASRAGLADRTDTQYF